This T cell receptor (beta chain) was documented in a study of OX40 agonist ivuxolimab in advanced cancers. Study at large: One hepatocellular carcinoma and two cutaneous melanoma patients partially responded.

Sequencing used immunoSEQ multiplex PCR; TCRdb keeps in-frame clones, though not all of them. The data show tens of thousands of clones, with around 89% seen just once and about 13% held by the top ten. Notes on the study in general: Nonresponders, in some cases, also had low normalized T-cell clonal expansion. The study found among the lowest clonal expansion in partial responders at 0.1-3.0 mg/kg. CD4+ and CD8+ blood T cells expanded clonally by week 6 at 0.1 to 3.0 mg/kg.

To note about this clone: Its specificity is unknown.

Germline V gene data show CDR1 as MDHEN and CDR2 as SYDVKM. CDR3 size: 15 residues. J gave up 3 bases and V 3 bases, and 7 bases lay outside the gene matches. The source of this sequence is an adult with an advanced solid tumor such as melanoma, head and neck, liver or kidney cancer. The V and J genes are TRBV28 and TRBJ2-7; TRBD2 aligns across 8 bases. This specimen was CD4+ or CD8+ T cells sorted from blood, taken in a trial of the OX40 agonist ivuxolimab. CDR3 in DNA: TGTGCCAGCAGTTTTCGACTAGCGTACAACTACGAGCAGTACTTC. Translated, it gives CASSFRLAYNYEQYF.